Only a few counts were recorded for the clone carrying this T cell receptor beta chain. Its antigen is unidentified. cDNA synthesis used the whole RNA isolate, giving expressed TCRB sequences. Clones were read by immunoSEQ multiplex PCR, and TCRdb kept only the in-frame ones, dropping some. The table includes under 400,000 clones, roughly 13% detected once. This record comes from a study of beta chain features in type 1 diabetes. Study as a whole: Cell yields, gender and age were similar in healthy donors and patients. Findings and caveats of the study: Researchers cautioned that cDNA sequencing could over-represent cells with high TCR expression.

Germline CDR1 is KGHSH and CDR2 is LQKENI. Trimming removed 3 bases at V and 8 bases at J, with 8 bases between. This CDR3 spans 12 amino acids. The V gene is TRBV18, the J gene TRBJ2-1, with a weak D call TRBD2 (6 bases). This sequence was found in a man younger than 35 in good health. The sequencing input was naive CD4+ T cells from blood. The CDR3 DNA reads TGTGCCAGCTCACCTTGGGGGGATGAGCAGTTCTTC. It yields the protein CASSPWGDEQFF.